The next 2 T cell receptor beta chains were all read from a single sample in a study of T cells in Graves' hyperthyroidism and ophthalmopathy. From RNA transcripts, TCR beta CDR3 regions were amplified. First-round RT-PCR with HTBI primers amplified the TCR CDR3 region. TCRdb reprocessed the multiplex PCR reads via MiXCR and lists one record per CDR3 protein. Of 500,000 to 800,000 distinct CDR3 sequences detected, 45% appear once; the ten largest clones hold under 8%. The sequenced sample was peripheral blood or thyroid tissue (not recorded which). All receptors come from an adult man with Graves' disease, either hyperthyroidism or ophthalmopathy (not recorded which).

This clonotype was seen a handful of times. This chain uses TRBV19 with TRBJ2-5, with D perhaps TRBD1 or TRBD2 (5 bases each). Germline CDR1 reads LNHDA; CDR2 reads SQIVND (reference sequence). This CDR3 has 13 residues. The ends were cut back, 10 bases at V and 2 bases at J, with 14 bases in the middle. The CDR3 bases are TGTGCCACTGGGACCGGGAAGCAAGAGACCCAGTACTTC. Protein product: CATGTGKQETQYF.

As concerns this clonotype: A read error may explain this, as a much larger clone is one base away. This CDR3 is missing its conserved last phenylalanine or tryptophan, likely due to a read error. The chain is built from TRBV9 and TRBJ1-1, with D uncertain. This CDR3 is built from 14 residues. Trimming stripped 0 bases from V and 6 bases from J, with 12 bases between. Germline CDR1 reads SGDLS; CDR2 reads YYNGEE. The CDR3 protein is CASSVVGSGAEAFL. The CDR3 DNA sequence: TGTGCCAGCAGCGTAGTGGGGTCTGGCGCTGAAGCTTTCCTT.